At least ten counts were recorded for the clone carrying this T cell receptor beta chain. This sample was included in a study of T cells in Graves' hyperthyroidism and ophthalmopathy. As for the study in general: Peripheral blood specimens were obtained at initial diagnosis, prior to any treatment.

The source material, RNA transcripts, was used to amplify TCR beta CDR3 regions. HTBI primers were used for first-round RT-PCR of the TCR CDR3. TCRdb reanalysed the multiplex PCR reads using MiXCR and keeps one entry per CDR3 protein. The sample includes 640,000 or so distinct CDR3 sequences, 14% to 15% of them seen just once. The sequenced sample consisted of blood. The sequence was collected from a middle-aged woman with Graves' ophthalmopathy.

The CDR3 DNA is TGTGCCAGCGGTCCACCCAGGGACGAGTATGGCTACACCTTC. The encoded protein is CASGPPRDEYGYTF. The chain is built from TRBV11-2 and TRBJ1-2; TRBD1 might be the D (5 bases). Germline V CDR1 and CDR2: SGHAT, FQNNGV. V was trimmed by 8 bases and J by 5 bases, leaving 18 bases between them. The CDR3 length is 14 residues. Looking up the rest from reference TRBV11-2 and TRBJ1-2 gives the full variable domain: EAGVAQSPRYKIIEKRQSVAFWCNPISGHATLYWYQQILGQGPKLLIQFQNNGVVDDSQLPKDRFSAERLKGVDSTLKIQPAKLEDSAVYLCASGPPRDEYGYTFGSGTRLTVV.